This TCR beta chain is drawn from a study of blood T cell repertoires in COVID-19. As for the study in general: T cells, B-cell-depleted T cells, or PBMCs supplied cDNA or gDNA.

This clone occurred a few times. In the source study's methods: Estimation of nucleated cell counts was performed using reference gene primer amplification. Generated by immunoSEQ multiplex PCR, the TCRdb table keeps only in-frame clones and is missing some. Clone size and V and J calls were adopted from that table, with D and trimming inferred from the DNA. This table has roughly 190,000 clones, roughly four fifths appearing once. In germline, CDR1 is LGHDT, CDR2 YNNKEL (reference sequence). The CDR3 runs to 15 residues. Germline trimming cut 4 bases from V and 9 bases from J; bases unmatched to any gene: 6.

Sequencing used peripheral blood. The rearrangement links TRBV3-1 (or the pseudogene TRBV3-2) to TRBJ1-6, with 10 nucleotides matching TRBD1. The sequence derives from a woman between 40 and 55 years old with acute or convalescent COVID-19. CDR3 in DNA: TGTGCCAGCAGCCTTGGACAGGGGGGGACTTCACCCCTCCACTTT. Residues: CASSLGQGGTSPLHF.